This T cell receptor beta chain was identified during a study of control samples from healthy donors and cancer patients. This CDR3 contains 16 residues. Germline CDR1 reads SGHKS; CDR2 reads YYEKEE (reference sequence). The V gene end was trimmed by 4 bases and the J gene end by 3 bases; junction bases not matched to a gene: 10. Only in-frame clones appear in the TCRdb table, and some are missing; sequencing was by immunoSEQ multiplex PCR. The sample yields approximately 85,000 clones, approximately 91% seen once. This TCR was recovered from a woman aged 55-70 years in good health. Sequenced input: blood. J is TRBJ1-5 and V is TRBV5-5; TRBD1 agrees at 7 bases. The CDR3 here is CASSPFIGTVNQPQHF. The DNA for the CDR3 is TGTGCCAGCAGCCCTTTTATCGGGACAGTCAATCAGCCCCAGCATTTT.